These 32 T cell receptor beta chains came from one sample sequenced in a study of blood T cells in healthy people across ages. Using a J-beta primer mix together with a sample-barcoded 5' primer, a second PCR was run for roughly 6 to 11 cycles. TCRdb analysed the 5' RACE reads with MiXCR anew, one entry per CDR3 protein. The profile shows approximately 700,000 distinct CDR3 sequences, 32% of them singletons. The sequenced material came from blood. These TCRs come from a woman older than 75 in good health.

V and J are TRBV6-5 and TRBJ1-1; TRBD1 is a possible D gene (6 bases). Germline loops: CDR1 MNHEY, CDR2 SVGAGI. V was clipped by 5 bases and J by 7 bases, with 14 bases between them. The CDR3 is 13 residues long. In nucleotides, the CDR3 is TGTGCCAGCAGTCAGCTCAGGGGTATTGAAGCTTTCTTT. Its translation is CASSQLRGIEAFF.

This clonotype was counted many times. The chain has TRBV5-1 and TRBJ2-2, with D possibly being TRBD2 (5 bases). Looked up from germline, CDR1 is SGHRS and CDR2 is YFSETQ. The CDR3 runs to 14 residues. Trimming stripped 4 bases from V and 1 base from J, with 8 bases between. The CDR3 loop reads CASSGGRNTGELFF. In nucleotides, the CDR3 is TGCGCCAGCAGCGGTGGGAGGAACACCGGGGAGCTGTTTTTT.

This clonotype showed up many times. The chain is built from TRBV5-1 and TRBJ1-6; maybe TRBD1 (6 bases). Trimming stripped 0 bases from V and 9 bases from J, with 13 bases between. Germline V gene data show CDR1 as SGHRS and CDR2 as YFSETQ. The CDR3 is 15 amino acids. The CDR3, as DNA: TGCGCCAGCAGCTTGGACAACAGGGTTAGTTCACCCCTCCACTTT. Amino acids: CASSLDNRVSSPLHF.

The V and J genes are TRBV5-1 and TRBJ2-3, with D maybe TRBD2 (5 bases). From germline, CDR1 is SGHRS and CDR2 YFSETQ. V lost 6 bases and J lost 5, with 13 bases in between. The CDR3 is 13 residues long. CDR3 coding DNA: TGCGCCAGCAAAGTAACCGGAGGAGATACGCAGTATTTT. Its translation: CASKVTGGDTQYF.

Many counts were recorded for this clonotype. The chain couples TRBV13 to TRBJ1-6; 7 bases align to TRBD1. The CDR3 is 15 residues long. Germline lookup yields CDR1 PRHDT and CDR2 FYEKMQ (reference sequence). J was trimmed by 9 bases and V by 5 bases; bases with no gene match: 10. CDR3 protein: CASSHTGEKGSPLHF. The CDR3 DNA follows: TGTGCCAGCAGCCACACAGGGGAAAAAGGTTCACCCCTCCACTTT.

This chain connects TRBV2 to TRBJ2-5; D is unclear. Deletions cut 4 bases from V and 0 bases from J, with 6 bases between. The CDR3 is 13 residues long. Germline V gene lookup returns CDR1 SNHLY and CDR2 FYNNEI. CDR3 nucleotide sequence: TGTGCCAGCAGTGCACCAAACCAAGAGACCCAGTACTTC. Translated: CASSAPNQETQYF.

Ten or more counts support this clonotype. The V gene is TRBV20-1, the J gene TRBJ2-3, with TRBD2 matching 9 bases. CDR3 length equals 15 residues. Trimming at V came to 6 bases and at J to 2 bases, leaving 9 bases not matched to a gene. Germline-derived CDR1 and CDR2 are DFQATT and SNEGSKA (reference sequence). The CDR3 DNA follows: TGCAGTGCCAGACCCCTAGCGGGGTTCACAGATACGCAGTATTTT. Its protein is CSARPLAGFTDTQYF.

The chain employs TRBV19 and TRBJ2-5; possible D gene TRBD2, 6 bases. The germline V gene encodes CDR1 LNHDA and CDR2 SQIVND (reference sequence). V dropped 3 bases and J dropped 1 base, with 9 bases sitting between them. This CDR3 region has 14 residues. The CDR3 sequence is CASSMPGVQETQYF. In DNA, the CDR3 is TGTGCCAGTAGTATGCCGGGGGTCCAAGAGACCCAGTACTTC.

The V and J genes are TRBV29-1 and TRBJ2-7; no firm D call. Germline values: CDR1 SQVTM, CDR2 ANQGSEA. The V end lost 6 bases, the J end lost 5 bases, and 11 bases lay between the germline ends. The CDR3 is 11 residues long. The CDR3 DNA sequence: TGCAGCGTGGGAACTGCGAACGAGCAGTACTTC. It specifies CSVGTANEQYF.

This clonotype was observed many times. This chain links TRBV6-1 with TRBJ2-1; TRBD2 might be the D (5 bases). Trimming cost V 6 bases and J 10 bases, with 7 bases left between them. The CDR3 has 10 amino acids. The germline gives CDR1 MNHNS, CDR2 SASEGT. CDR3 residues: CASRREEQFF. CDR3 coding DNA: TGTGCCAGCAGGAGGGAGGAGCAGTTCTTC.

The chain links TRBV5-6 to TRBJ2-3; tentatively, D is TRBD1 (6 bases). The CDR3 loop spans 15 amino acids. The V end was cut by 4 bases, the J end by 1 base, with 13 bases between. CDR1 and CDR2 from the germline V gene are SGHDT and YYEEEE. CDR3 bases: TGTGCCAGCAGCAGGACCGAGGGGGGCACAGATACGCAGTATTTT. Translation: CASSRTEGGTDTQYF.

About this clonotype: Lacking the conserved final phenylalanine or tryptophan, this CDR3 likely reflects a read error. The CDR3 spells CASSLGDRVGTEAFC. The CDR3, as DNA: TGTGCCAGCAGCTTGGGGGACAGGGTGGGCACTGAAGCTTTCTGT. The V gene is TRBV5-6, the J gene TRBJ1-1; 9 nucleotides line up with TRBD1. Germline V gene data show CDR1 as SGHDT and CDR2 as YYEEEE. The length of the CDR3 is 15 residues. V shed 0 bases, J shed 4 bases, and the junction held 4 bases outside the gene matches.

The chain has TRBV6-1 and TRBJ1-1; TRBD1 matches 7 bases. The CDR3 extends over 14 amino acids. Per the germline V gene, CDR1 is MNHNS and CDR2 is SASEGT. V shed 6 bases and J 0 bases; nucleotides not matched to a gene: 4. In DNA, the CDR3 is TGTGCCAGCAGGAACACAGGGGTGAACACTGAAGCTTTCTTT. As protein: CASRNTGVNTEAFF.

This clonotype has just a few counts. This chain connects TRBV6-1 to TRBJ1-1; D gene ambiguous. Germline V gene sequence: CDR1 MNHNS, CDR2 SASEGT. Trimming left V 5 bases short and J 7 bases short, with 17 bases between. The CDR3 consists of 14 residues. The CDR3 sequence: CASSTGPPSLEAFF. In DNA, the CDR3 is TGTGCCAGCAGTACCGGGCCACCCTCGCTTGAAGCTTTCTTT.

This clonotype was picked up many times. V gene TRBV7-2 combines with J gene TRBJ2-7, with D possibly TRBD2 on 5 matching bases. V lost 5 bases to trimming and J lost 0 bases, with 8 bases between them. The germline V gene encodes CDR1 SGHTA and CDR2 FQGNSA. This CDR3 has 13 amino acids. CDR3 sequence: CASSLDYSYEQYF. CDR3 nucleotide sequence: TGTGCCAGCAGCCTAGACTACTCCTACGAGCAGTACTTC.

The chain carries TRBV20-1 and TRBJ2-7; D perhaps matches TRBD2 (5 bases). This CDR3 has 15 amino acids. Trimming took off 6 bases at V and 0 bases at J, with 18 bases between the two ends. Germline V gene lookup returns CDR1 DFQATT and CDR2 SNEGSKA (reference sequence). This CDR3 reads CSAAPGWPSSYEQYF. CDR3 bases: TGCAGTGCCGCACCGGGATGGCCGAGCTCCTACGAGCAGTACTTC.

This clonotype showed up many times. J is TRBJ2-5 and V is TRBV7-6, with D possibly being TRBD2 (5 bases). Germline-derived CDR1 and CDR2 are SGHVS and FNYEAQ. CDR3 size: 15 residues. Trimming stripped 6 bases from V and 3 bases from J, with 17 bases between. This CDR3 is CASSRGWAAEETQYF. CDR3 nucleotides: TGTGCCAGCAGTCGCGGGTGGGCGGCTGAAGAGACCCAGTACTTC.

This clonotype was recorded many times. The DNA of the CDR3 is TGTGCCAGCATACTCCGGGGGGGTTCGAAGAATGAGCAGTTCTTC. Its translation is CASILRGGSKNEQFF. The chain combines TRBV28 with TRBJ2-1; 8 nucleotides agree with TRBD2. Germline trimming cut 7 bases from V and 7 bases from J; bases unmatched to any gene: 12. This CDR3 is 15 amino acids long. Germline V lookup: CDR1 MDHEN, CDR2 SYDVKM.

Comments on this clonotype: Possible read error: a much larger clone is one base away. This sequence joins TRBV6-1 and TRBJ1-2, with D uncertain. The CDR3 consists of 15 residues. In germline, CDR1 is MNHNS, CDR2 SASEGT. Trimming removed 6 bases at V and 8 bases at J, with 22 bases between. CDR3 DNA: TGTGCCAGCAGGCTCCGGAACCGGCGCGAGTCGGGCTACACCTTC. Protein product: CASRLRNRRESGYTF.

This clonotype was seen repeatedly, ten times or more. The CDR3 region has the DNA TGTGCCACCACTGGTGGGGACTACACCGGGGAGCTGTTTTTT. Protein sequence: CATTGGDYTGELFF. The J gene is TRBJ2-2, the V gene TRBV5-5; D is perhaps TRBD2 (6 bases). CDR3 length equals 14 residues. From germline, CDR1 is SGHKS and CDR2 YYEKEE (reference sequence). Trimming shortened V by 9 bases and J by 3 bases, and 15 bases separated the two germline ends.

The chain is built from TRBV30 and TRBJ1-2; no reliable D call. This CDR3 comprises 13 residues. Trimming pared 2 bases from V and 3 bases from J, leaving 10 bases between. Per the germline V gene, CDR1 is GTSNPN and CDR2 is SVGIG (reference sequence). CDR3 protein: CAWSSTGDYGYTF. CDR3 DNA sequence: TGTGCCTGGAGTTCGACCGGGGACTATGGCTACACCTTC.

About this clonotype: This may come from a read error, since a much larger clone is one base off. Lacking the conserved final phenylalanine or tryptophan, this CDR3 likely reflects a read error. DNA of the CDR3: TGTGCCAGCAGCTCGTCGGCGGGGGGCGGAAGCGCGGTAGATACGCAGTATTAT. Its protein product is CASSSSAGGGSAVDTQYY. The genes are TRBV6-1 and TRBJ2-3, with 8 nucleotides matching TRBD2. The CDR3 totals 18 residues. CDR1 and CDR2 from the germline V gene are MNHNS and SASEGT. The V and J ends lost 6 bases and 5 bases, in that order; junction bases with no gene match: 19.

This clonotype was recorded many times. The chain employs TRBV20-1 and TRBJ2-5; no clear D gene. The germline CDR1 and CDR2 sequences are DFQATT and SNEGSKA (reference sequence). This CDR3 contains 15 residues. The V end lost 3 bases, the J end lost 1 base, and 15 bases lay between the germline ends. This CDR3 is CSASTDGATQETQYF. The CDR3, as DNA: TGCAGTGCTAGCACGGACGGAGCGACCCAAGAGACCCAGTACTTC.

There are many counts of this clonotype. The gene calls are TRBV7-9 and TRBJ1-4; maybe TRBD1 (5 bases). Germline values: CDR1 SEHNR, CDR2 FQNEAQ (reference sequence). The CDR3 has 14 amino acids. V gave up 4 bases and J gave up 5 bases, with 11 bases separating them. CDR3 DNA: TGTGCCAGCAGCTCGGGACTCGGGAATGAAAAACTGTTTTTT. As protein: CASSSGLGNEKLFF.

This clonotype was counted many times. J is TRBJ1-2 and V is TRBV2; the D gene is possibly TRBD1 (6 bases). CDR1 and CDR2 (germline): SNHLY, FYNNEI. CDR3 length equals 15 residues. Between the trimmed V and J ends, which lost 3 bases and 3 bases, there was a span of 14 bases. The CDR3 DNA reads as TGTGCCAGCAGTGACGCCCGAGGGGGGGACTATGGCTACACCTTC. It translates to CASSDARGGDYGYTF.

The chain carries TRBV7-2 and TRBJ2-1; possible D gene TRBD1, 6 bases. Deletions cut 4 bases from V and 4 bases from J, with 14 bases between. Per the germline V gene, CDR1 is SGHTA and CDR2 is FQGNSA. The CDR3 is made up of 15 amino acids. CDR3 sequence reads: CASSSRGPWYNEQFF. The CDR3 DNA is TGTGCCAGCAGCTCCAGGGGCCCATGGTACAATGAGCAGTTCTTC.

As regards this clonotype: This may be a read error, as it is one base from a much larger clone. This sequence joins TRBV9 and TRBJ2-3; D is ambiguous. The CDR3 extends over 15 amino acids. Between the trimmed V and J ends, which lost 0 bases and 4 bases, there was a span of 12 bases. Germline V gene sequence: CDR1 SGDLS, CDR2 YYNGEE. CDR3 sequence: CASSVDYQLSDTQYF. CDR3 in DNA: TGTGCCAGCAGCGTAGATTACCAACTCTCAGATACGCAGTATTTT.

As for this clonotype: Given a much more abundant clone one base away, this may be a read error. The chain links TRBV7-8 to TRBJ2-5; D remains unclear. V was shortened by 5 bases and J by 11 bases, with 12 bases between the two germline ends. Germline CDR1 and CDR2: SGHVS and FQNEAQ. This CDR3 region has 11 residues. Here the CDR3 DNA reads TGTGCCAGCAGCCCCGACATTACGCAGTACTTC. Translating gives CASSPDITQYF.

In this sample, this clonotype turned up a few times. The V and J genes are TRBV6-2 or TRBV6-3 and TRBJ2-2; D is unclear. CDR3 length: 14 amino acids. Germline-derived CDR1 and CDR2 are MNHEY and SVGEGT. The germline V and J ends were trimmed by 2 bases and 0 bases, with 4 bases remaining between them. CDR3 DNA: TGTGCCAGCAGTTACCAGGCGAACACCGGGGAGCTGTTTTTT. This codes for CASSYQANTGELFF.

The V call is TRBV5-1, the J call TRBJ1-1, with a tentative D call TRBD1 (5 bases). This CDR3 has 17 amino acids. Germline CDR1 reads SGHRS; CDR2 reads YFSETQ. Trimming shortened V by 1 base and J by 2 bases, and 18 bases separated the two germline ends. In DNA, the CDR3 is TGCGCCAGCAGCTTGACAGGAAAGGTCCGGGTTAACACTGAAGCTTTCTTT. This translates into CASSLTGKVRVNTEAFF. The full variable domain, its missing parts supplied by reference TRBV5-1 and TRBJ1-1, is KAGVTQTPRYLIKTRGQQVTLSCSPISGHRSVSWYQQTPGQGLQFLFEYFSETQRNKGNFPGRFSGRQFSNSRSEMNVSTLELGDSALYLCASSLTGKVRVNTEAFFGQGTRLTVV.

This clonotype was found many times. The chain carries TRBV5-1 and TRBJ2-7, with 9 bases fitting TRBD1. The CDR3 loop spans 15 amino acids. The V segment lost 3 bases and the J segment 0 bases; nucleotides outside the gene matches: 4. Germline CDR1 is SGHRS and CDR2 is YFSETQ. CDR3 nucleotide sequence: TGCGCCAGCAGCTCCCTGGGACAGGGCTCCTACGAGCAGTACTTC. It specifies CASSSLGQGSYEQYF. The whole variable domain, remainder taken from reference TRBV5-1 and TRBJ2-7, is KAGVTQTPRYLIKTRGQQVTLSCSPISGHRSVSWYQQTPGQGLQFLFEYFSETQRNKGNFPGRFSGRQFSNSRSEMNVSTLELGDSALYLCASSSLGQGSYEQYFGPGTRLTVT.

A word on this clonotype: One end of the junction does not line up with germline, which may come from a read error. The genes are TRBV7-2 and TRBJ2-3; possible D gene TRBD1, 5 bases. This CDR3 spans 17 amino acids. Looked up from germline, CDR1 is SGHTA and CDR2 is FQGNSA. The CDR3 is CASSLGAPRTSTDTQYF. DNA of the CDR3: TGCGCCAGCAGCTTAGGGGCCCCCCGGACAAGCACAGATACGCAGTATTTT.